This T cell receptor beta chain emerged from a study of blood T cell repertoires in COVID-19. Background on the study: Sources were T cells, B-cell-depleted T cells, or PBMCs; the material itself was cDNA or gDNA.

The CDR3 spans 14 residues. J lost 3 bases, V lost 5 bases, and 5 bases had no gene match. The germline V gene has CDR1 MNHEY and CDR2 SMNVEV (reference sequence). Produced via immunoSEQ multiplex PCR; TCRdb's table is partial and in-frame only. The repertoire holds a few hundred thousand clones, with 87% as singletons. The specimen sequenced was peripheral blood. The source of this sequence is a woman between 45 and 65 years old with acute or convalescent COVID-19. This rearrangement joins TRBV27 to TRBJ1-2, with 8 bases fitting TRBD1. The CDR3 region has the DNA TGTGCCAGCAGTATCAGGGGGCGCGACTATGGCTACACCTTC. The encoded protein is CASSIRGRDYGYTF.